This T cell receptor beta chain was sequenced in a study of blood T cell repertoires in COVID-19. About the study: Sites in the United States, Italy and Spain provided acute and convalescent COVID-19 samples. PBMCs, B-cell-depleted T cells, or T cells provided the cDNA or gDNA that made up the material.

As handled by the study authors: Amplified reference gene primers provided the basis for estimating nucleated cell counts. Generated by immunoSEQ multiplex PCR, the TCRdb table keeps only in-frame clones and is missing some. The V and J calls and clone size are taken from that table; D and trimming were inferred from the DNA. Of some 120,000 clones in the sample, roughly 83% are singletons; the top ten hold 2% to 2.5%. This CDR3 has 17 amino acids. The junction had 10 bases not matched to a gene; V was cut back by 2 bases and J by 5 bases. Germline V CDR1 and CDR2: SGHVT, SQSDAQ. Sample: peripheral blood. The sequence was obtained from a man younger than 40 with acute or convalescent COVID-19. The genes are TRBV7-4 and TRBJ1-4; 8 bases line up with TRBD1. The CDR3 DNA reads TGTGCCAGCAGCTTAAACTACGGGGACAGGCCGAATGAAAAACTGTTTTTT. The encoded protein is CASSLNYGDRPNEKLFF.